This entry lists 30 T cell receptor beta chains sequenced from one sample in a study of T-cell reconstitution after alpha-beta-depleted transplantation in children. Unique molecular identifiers tagged the TCRbeta library. TCRdb redid the calling of the PCR reads with MiXCR, one entry per CDR3 protein. The data show some 240,000 distinct CDR3 sequences, with 9.7% seen just once and 5.1% held by the top ten. The sequences come from PBMCs from the stem cell graft donor, collected from the stem cell graft. Every receptor here comes from a human donor who donated a stem cell graft to a child with SCID.

This clonotype was counted only a few times. This rearrangement joins TRBV4-2 to TRBJ2-2, with 13 nucleotides matching TRBD2. The V gene's germline CDR1 is LGHNA and CDR2 YNFKEQ. CDR3 length: 19 amino acids. V was pared by 4 bases and J by 0 bases, with 8 bases of the junction left unmatched. CDR3 bases: TGTGCCAGCAGCCCCAGACTAGCGGGGGGTTCACCGAACACCGGGGAGCTGTTTTTT. Amino acids: CASSPRLAGGSPNTGELFF.

The V and J genes are TRBV27 and TRBJ1-5; 11 bases align to TRBD1. Per germline, CDR1 MNHEY and CDR2 SMNVEV (reference sequence). After removal of 6 bases from V and 4 bases from J, the junction contained 11 bases not matched to a gene. The CDR3 is made up of 17 amino acids. The CDR3: CASRPGTGGFSNQPQHF. For the CDR3, the DNA is TGTGCCAGCAGGCCAGGGACAGGGGGTTTCAGTAATCAGCCCCAGCATTTT.

This clonotype was seen many times. J is TRBJ1-3 and V is TRBV20-1; TRBD1 might be the D (5 bases). This CDR3 has 14 residues. CDR1 and CDR2 (germline): DFQATT, SNEGSKA (reference sequence). V lost 5 bases and J 3 bases, leaving 14 bases between the germline ends. The CDR3 DNA follows: TGCAGTGCTTCCGACAGCTATTTTGGAAACACCATATATTTT. It specifies CSASDSYFGNTIYF.

The V call is TRBV3-1, the J call TRBJ1-6; D is uncertain. Germline V lookup: CDR1 LGHDT, CDR2 YNNKEL (reference sequence). The CDR3 is 13 residues long. With 0 bases removed from V and 10 bases from J, the gap between germline ends came to 7 bases. This CDR3 reads CASSQDGRSPLHF. Here the CDR3 DNA reads TGTGCCAGCAGCCAAGATGGCAGATCACCCCTCCACTTT.

The chain joins TRBV11-3 to TRBJ1-3; D possibly corresponds to TRBD1 (5 bases). CDR1 SGHNT and CDR2 YENEEA come from the germline V gene. Trimming took off 1 base at V and 0 bases at J, with 28 bases between the two ends. The CDR3 is 22 residues long. CDR3 coding DNA: TGTGCCAGCAGCTTAGTTGATCCCGGGGGTTACTCTTACCCATCCTCTGGAAACACCATATATTTT. It specifies CASSLVDPGGYSYPSSGNTIYF.

This clonotype was found a few times. The V and J genes are TRBV5-1 and TRBJ2-1; 7 bases line up with TRBD1. V shed 0 bases, J shed 4 bases, and the junction held 10 bases outside the gene matches. CDR3 length: 17 amino acids. CDR1 SGHRS and CDR2 YFSETQ come from the germline V gene. CDR3: CASSLEPQGLVYNEQFF. CDR3 nucleotide sequence: TGCGCCAGCAGCTTGGAACCACAGGGGCTTGTGTACAATGAGCAGTTCTTC.

This clonotype was counted a few times. The chain carries TRBV7-2 and TRBJ2-7, with 11 bases fitting TRBD1. V was pared by 6 bases and J by 4 bases, with 11 bases of the junction left unmatched. This CDR3 comprises 16 residues. Germline CDR1 and CDR2: SGHTA and FQGNSA. CDR3 residues: CASSLFPGQGDYEQYF. As DNA, the CDR3 is TGTGCCAGCAGTCTTTTCCCGGGACAGGGGGATTACGAGCAGTACTTC.

This clonotype showed up many times. The CDR3 coding sequence is TGCGCCAGCAGCCCCAGCCAGTGGGGCACTGAAGCTTTCTTT. It yields the protein CASSPSQWGTEAFF. V gene TRBV5-1 combines with J gene TRBJ1-1, with D unclear. The CDR3 extends over 14 amino acids. The V end was cut by 4 bases, the J end by 4 bases, with 14 bases between. Germline CDR1 reads SGHRS; CDR2 reads YFSETQ.

This clonotype was found a few times. This rearrangement joins TRBV25-1 to TRBJ1-1; no reliable D call. The CDR3 spans 14 residues. V was trimmed by 4 bases and J by 2 bases, leaving 11 bases between them. Germline values: CDR1 MGHDK, CDR2 SYGVNS. The CDR3: CASSAPQRNTEAFF. The CDR3 nucleotides are TGTGCCAGCAGTGCGCCCCAACGAAACACTGAAGCTTTCTTT.

J is TRBJ2-1 and V is TRBV29-1, with a possible D match to TRBD1 (6 bases). The CDR3 consists of 17 residues. CDR1 SQVTM and CDR2 ANQGSEA come from the germline V gene. The V end lost 0 bases, the J end lost 2 bases, and 17 bases lay between the germline ends. CDR3 residues: CSVEDYRDKKTYNEQFF. The CDR3 DNA reads as TGCAGCGTTGAAGATTACCGGGACAAAAAAACCTACAATGAGCAGTTCTTC.

This clonotype was recorded at least ten times. The V gene is TRBV25-1, the J gene TRBJ1-5, with 7 bases that match TRBD1. J was trimmed by 3 bases and V by 4 bases; bases with no gene match: 6. The CDR3 has 15 amino acids. Germline V gene sequence: CDR1 MGHDK, CDR2 SYGVNS. CDR3 sequence reads: CASSAHRGPNQPQHF. For the CDR3, the DNA is TGTGCCAGCAGTGCCCACAGGGGACCCAATCAGCCCCAGCATTTT.

This clonotype appeared many times. The V gene is TRBV21-1, the J gene TRBJ2-2; the table's D call, TRBD2, was not checked against the DNA. TRBV21-1 is tagged as a pseudogene. This CDR3 is 16 amino acids long. For the CDR3, the DNA is TGTGCCAGCAGCAAAGGGGCCCCGGAGGACACCGGGGAGCTGTTTTTT. Amino acids: CASSKGAPEDTGELFF.

This clonotype has just one count. This CDR3 is CASSSYSSVLKDTQYF. As DNA, the CDR3 is TGTGCCAGCAGCTCCTACTCAAGTGTACTGAAAGATACGCAGTATTTT. The V gene is TRBV7-9, the J gene TRBJ2-3; D is unresolved. This CDR3 contains 16 residues. Germline values: CDR1 SEHNR, CDR2 FQNEAQ (reference sequence). V was trimmed by 4 bases and J by 5 bases, leaving 19 bases between them.

The rearrangement joins TRBV19 to TRBJ1-2; 7 bases are a match to TRBD1. The CDR3 is made up of 12 amino acids. Germline-derived CDR1 and CDR2 are LNHDA and SQIVND (reference sequence). V lost 5 bases and J lost 11; bases outside the gene matches: 8. The CDR3 nucleotides are TGTGCCAGTAGTGGACAGGCTCCAGGTTACACCTTC. Translation: CASSGQAPGYTF.

This clonotype was counted at least ten times. The chain recombines TRBV7-2 with TRBJ1-2, with 9 bases aligning to TRBD1. Germline V gene lookup returns CDR1 SGHTA and CDR2 FQGNSA. The CDR3 covers 16 residues. The J segment lost 2 bases and the V segment lost 5 bases, leaving 9 bases of the junction unmatched. In DNA form, the CDR3 reads TGTGCCAGCAGCATACAGGGACAGGGTCTAAACTATGGCTACACCTTC. Its translation: CASSIQGQGLNYGYTF.

This clonotype has ten or more counts. The chain joins TRBV5-1 to TRBJ2-3, with TRBD2 matching 8 bases. Germline CDR1 reads SGHRS; CDR2 reads YFSETQ. V was clipped by 0 bases and J by 1 base; unmatched bases: 4. CDR3 length equals 16 residues. The CDR3 loop reads CASSLEGSGGTDTQYF. The CDR3 coding sequence is TGCGCCAGCAGCTTGGAGGGTAGCGGGGGCACAGATACGCAGTATTTT. The full variable domain, in which reference TRBV5-1 and TRBJ2-3 provide the parts outside the CDR3, is KAGVTQTPRYLIKTRGQQVTLSCSPISGHRSVSWYQQTPGQGLQFLFEYFSETQRNKGNFPGRFSGRQFSNSRSEMNVSTLELGDSALYLCASSLEGSGGTDTQYFGPGTRLTVL.

The chain couples TRBV5-1 to TRBJ2-7; tentatively, D is TRBD2 (6 bases). Germline values: CDR1 SGHRS, CDR2 YFSETQ. V was pared by 2 bases and J by 7 bases, with 10 bases between. The CDR3 is made up of 12 amino acids. CDR3 region: CASSFSGIEQYF. In DNA, the CDR3 is TGCGCCAGCAGCTTTAGCGGAATAGAGCAGTACTTC.

This clonotype was recorded at least ten times. V gene TRBV20-1 combines with J gene TRBJ1-1, with D unclear. Germline CDR1 DFQATT, CDR2 SNEGSKA (reference sequence). The germline V and J ends were trimmed by 5 bases and 4 bases, with 11 bases remaining between them. The CDR3 is 12 residues long. CDR3 coding DNA: TGCAGTGCTGCTCTTCCGGGCACTGAAGCTTTCTTT. It codes for CSAALPGTEAFF.

This clonotype was counted at least ten times. V usage is TRBV5-1 and J usage is TRBJ2-3, with D possibly TRBD1 on 6 matching bases. V was cut by 0 bases and J by 2 bases, with 13 bases left in between. The CDR3 totals 16 residues. Germline CDR1 and CDR2: SGHRS and YFSETQ. This CDR3 is CASSLVLPGATDTQYF. As DNA, the CDR3 is TGCGCCAGCAGCTTGGTCTTGCCAGGGGCCACAGATACGCAGTATTTT.

This clonotype appeared many times. The chain uses TRBV7-2 and TRBJ2-3; TRBD1 agrees at 7 bases. This CDR3 is 16 amino acids long. The J segment lost 5 bases and the V segment lost 4 bases, leaving 12 bases of the junction unmatched. CDR1 and CDR2 from the germline V gene are SGHTA and FQGNSA. Here the CDR3 reads CASSSQSGTVKDTQYF. CDR3 sequence (DNA): TGTGCCAGCAGCTCGCAATCCGGGACAGTTAAAGATACGCAGTATTTT.

In its sample, this clonotype was seen many times. For the CDR3, the DNA is TGTGCCAGCAGGGAGGGGGCTCAAGAGACCCAGTACTTC. Translated, it gives CASREGAQETQYF. The chain couples TRBV27 to TRBJ2-5; D perhaps matches TRBD1 (7 bases). This CDR3 contains 13 residues. Per germline, CDR1 MNHEY and CDR2 SMNVEV (reference sequence). V was pared by 6 bases and J by 2 bases, with 10 bases between.

This clonotype was seen at least ten times. J is TRBJ2-5 and V is TRBV10-3; 13 bases map to TRBD2. The CDR3 contains 15 residues. The V gene's germline CDR1 is ENHRY and CDR2 SYGVKD. V shed 8 bases, J shed 4 bases, and the junction held 7 bases outside the gene matches. The CDR3 here is CAIGLAGEGRETQYF. CDR3 DNA sequence: TGTGCCATCGGACTAGCGGGGGAAGGGCGAGAGACCCAGTACTTC.

This clonotype turned up a few times. The chain is built from TRBV7-2 and TRBJ2-3, with TRBD1 identical over 7 bases. V lost 6 bases, J lost 7 bases, and 13 bases stayed unmatched. The CDR3 has 15 residues. Per the germline V gene, CDR1 is SGHTA and CDR2 is FQGNSA. In DNA, the CDR3 is TGTGCCAGCAGTCTCTCGGGCGGACAGGCGCATACGCAGTATTTT. As protein: CASSLSGGQAHTQYF.

This clonotype was detected many times. This rearrangement joins TRBV28 to TRBJ2-2; TRBD2 agrees at 9 bases. Germline assignment: CDR1 MDHEN and CDR2 SYDVKM. This CDR3 has 15 amino acids. V shed 7 bases, J shed 4 bases, and the junction held 7 bases outside the gene matches. The CDR3 loop reads CASTRAGGVTGELFF. The CDR3 bases are TGTGCCAGCACCAGAGCGGGGGGTGTCACCGGGGAGCTGTTTTTT.

This clonotype was seen at least ten times. V is TRBV5-1 and J is TRBJ2-2; D unresolved. V was clipped by 0 bases and J by 8 bases, with 5 bases between them. CDR3 length: 12 residues. The germline gives CDR1 SGHRS, CDR2 YFSETQ. CDR3 coding DNA: TGCGCCAGCAGCTTGGTTGTGGGGGAGCTGTTTTTT. Translated, it gives CASSLVVGELFF.

The sample holds many counts of this clonotype. The rearrangement uses TRBV6-5 and TRBJ1-6, with D perhaps matching TRBD1 (5 bases). V was pared by 2 bases and J by 9 bases, with 11 bases between. The germline V gene has CDR1 MNHEY and CDR2 SVGAGI. The CDR3 is 14 amino acids. This CDR3 reads CASSYRGEISPLHF. In nucleotides, the CDR3 is TGTGCCAGCAGTTACAGGGGAGAAATTTCACCCCTCCACTTT.

This clonotype occurred many times. The V and J genes are TRBV6-1 and TRBJ1-2; D is ambiguous. CDR1 MNHNS and CDR2 SASEGT come from the germline V gene. This CDR3 has 11 residues. Trimming cost V 1 base and J 8 bases, with 5 bases left between them. In DNA form, the CDR3 reads TGTGCCAGCAGTGAAGGGCTGGGCTACACCTTC. It specifies CASSEGLGYTF.

This clonotype has a count of ten or more. CDR3 in amino acids: CASSFGISYEQYF. The CDR3 DNA reads as TGTGCCAGCAGCTTCGGTATCTCCTACGAGCAGTACTTC. The rearrangement joins TRBV7-6 to TRBJ2-7; D uncertain. CDR3 length: 13 residues. The germline CDR1 and CDR2 sequences are SGHVS and FNYEAQ. V dropped 3 bases and J dropped 0 bases, with 6 bases sitting between them.

This clonotype was recorded at least ten times. This chain uses TRBV20-1 with TRBJ2-7, with 7 bases matching TRBD1. This CDR3 contains 13 residues. CDR1 and CDR2 (germline): DFQATT, SNEGSKA (reference sequence). The junction had 11 bases not matched to a gene; V was cut back by 7 bases and J by 5 bases. The CDR3 reads CSGATGFGNEQYF. The CDR3 nucleotides are TGCAGTGGAGCGACAGGGTTTGGAAACGAGCAGTACTTC.

This clonotype showed up many times. The rearrangement uses TRBV29-1 and TRBJ1-2; TRBD1 matches 10 bases. The length of the CDR3 is 12 residues. V shed 6 bases and J 6 bases; nucleotides not matched to a gene: 4. Germline loops: CDR1 SQVTM, CDR2 ANQGSEA. CDR3 in amino acids: CSVLGTGDGYTF. The CDR3 region has the DNA TGCAGCGTCCTCGGGACAGGGGATGGCTACACCTTC. The complete variable domain, with remaining parts taken from reference TRBV29-1 and TRBJ1-2, reads SAVISQKPSRDICQRGTSLTIQCQVDSQVTMMFWYRQQPGQSLTLIATANQGSEATYESGFVIDKFPISRPNLTFSTLTVSNMSPEDSSIYLCSVLGTGDGYTFGSGTRLTVV.